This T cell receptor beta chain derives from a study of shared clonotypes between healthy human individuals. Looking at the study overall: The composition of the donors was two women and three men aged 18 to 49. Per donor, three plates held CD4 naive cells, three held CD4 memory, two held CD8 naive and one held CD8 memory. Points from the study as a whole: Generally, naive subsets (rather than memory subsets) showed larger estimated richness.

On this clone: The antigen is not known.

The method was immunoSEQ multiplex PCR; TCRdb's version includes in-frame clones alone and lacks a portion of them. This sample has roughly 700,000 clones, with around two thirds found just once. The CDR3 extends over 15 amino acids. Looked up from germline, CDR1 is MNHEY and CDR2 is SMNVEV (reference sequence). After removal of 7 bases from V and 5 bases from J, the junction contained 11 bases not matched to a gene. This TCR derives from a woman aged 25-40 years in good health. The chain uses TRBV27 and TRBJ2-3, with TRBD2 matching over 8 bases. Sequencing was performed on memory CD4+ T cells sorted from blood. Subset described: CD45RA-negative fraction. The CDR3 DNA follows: TGTGCCAGCAAAGAACTCGGGAGGGCGGTAGATACGCAGTATTTT. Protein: CASKELGRAVDTQYF.